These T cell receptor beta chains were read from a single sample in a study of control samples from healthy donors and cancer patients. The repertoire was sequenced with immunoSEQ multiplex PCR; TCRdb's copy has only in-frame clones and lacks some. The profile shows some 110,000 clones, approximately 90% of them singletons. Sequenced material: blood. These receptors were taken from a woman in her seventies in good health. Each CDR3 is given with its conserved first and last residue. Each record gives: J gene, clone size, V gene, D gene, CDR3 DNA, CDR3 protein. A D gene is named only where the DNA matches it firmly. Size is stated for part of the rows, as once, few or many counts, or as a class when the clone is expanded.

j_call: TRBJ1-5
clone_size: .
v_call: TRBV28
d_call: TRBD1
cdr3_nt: TGTGCCAGCAGTCCAGGGACAGTCCATAGCAATCAGCCCCAGCATTTT
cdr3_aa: CASSPGTVHSNQPQHF

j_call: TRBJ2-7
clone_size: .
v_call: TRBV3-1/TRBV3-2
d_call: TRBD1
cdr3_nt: TGTGCCAGCAGCAACCGGGACAGGGGTGGCCACGAGCAGTACTTC
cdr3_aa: CASSNRDRGGHEQYF

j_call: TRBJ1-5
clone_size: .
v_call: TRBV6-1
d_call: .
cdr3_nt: TGTGCCAGCAGTGAGAACAGCCAGCAGCCCCAGCATTTT
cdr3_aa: CASSENSQQPQHF

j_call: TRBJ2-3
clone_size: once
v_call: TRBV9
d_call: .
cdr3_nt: TGTGCCAGCAGCGCCCCTCGGCGTCAGGGGGGCGCAGATACGCAGTATTTT
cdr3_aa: CASSAPRRQGGADTQYF

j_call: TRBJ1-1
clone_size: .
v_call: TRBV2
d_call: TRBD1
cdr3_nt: TGTGCCAGCAGTAAGACAGGGGAGAGCACTGAAGCTTTCTTT
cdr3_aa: CASSKTGESTEAFF

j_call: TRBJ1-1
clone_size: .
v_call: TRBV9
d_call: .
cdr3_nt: TGTGCCAGCAGCGTAGATCCCAAGAACACTGAAGCTTTCTTT
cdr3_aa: CASSVDPKNTEAFF

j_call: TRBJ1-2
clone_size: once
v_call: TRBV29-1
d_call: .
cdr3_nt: TGCAGCGCTTACGGATCTGAGGACTATGGCTACACCTTC
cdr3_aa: CSAYGSEDYGYTF

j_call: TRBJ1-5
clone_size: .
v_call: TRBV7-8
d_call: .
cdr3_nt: TGTGCCAGCAGCCTGAACATCCAGGTCCCCGGGGAGCCCCAGCATTTT
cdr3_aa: CASSLNIQVPGEPQHF

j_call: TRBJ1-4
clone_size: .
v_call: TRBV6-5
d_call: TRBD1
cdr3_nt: TGTGCCAGCGGGGACAGGGGTGACGAAAAACTGTTTTTT
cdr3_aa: CASGDRGDEKLFF

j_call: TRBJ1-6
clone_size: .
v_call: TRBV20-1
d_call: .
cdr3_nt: TGCAGTGCTAGTCTCGACAGGATTAATTCACCCCTCCACTTT
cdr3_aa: CSASLDRINSPLHF

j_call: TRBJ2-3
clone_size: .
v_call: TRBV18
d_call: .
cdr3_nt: TGTGCCAGCTCACCGGAGGTTGAAGATACGCAGTATTTT
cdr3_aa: CASSPEVEDTQYF

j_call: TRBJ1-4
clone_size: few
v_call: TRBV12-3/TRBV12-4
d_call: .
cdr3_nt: TGTGCCAGCAGTTTAGCAGAGGGGGAAAAACTGTTTTTT
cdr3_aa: CASSLAEGEKLFF

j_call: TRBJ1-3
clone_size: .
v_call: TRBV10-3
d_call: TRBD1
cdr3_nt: TGTGCCACCACAGGGGGTATCGGAAACACCATATATTTT
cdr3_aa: CATTGGIGNTIYF

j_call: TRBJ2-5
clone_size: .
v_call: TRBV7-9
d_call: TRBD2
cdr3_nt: TGTGCCAGCAGCTCAGGCGGGACTAGCGGGCACCAAGAGACCCAGTACTTC
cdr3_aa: CASSSGGTSGHQETQYF

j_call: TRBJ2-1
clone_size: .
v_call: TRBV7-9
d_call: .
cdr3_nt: TGTGCCAGCAGCCCCTTAGGAGCGAACAATGAGCAGTTCTTC
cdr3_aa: CASSPLGANNEQFF

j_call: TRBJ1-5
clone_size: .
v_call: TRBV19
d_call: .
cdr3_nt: TGTGCCAGTACCTTAAACGAGGATCAGCCCCAGCATTTT
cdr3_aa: CASTLNEDQPQHF

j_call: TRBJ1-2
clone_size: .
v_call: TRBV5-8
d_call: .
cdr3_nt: TGTGCCAGCAGCTTGGTGGCAGGGCCGACGGGGGGCTACACCTTC
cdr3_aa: CASSLVAGPTGGYTF

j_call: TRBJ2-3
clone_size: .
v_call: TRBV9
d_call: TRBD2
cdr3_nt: TGTGCCAGCAGCGTAGATCCCAGCGGGGGGGCCACAGATACGCAGTATTTT
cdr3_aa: CASSVDPSGGATDTQYF

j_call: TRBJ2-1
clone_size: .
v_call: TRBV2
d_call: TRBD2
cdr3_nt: TGTGCCAGCACAACTAGCGGGGGGGCCGAGCAGTTCTTC
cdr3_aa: CASTTSGGAEQFF

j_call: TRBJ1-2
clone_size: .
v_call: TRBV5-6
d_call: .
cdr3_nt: TGTGCCAGCACCTTGGGAAGGGCGCCCTATGGCTACACCTTC
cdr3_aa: CASTLGRAPYGYTF

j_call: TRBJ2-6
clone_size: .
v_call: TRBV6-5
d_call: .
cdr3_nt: TGTGCCAGCAGTAATAATATCCTGACTTTC
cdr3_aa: CASSNNILTF

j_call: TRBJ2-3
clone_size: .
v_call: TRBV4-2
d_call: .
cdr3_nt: TGTGCCAGCAGCCAAGAGTTTTGGAGCACAGATACGCAGTATTTT
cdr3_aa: CASSQEFWSTDTQYF

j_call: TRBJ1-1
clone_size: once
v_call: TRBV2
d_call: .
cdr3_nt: TGTGCCAGCAGCCCAGGGGCGCGGAGCACTGAAGCTTTCTTT
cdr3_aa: CASSPGARSTEAFF

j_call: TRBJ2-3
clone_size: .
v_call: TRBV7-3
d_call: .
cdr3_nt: TGTGCCAGCAGCTTATCTGGACTCGGTGGTCCAGATACGCAGTATTTT
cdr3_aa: CASSLSGLGGPDTQYF

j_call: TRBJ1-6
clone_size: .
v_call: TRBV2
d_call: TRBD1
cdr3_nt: TGTGCCAGCGGACAGGGTCCTAATTCACCCCTCCACTTT
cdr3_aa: CASGQGPNSPLHF

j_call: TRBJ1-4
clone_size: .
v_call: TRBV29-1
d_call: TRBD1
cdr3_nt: TGCAGCGTTGACTTAGGGGGCGCGACTAATGAAAAACTGTTTTTT
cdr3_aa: CSVDLGGATNEKLFF

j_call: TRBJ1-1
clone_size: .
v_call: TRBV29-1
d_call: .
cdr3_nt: TGCAGCGTCGGGGCGGGTTGGGGTATGAACACTGAAGCTTTCTTT
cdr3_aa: CSVGAGWGMNTEAFF

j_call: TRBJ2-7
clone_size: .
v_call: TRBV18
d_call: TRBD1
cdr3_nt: TGTGCCAGCTCCCCGGACAGGGGAGGGTACGAGCAGTACTTC
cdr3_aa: CASSPDRGGYEQYF

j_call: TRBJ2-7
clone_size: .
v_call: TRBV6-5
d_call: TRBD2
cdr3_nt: TGTGCCAGCAGCCTCGGGGGGAGTTACGAGCAGTACTTC
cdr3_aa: CASSLGGSYEQYF

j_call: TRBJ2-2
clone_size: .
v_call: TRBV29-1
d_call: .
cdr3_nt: TGCAGCGTTGCCCATGACAGGCTAACCACCGGGGAGCTGTTTTTT
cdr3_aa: CSVAHDRLTTGELFF

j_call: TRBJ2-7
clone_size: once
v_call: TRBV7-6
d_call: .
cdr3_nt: TGTGCCAGCAGCTTAGAGGGGGGCAGGGACTACGAGCAGTACTTC
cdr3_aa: CASSLEGGRDYEQYF

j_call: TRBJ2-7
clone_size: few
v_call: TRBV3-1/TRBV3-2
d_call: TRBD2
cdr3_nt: TGTGCCAGCAGCCAAGGGTCTAGCGGGGGGGCCGGATCCTACGAGCAGTACTTC
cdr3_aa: CASSQGSSGGAGSYEQYF

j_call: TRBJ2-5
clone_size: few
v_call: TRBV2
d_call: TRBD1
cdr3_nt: TGTGCCAGCAGGAAGGGGGCACGGGGAGAGACCCAGTACTTC
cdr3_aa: CASRKGARGETQYF

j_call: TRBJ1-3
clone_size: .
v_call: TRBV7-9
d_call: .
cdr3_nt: TGTGCCAGCAGCTTAGATTGGGGCTCTGGAAACACCATATATTTT
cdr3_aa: CASSLDWGSGNTIYF